These T cell receptor beta chains were read from a single sample in a study of T cell responses to AZD1222 COVID-19 vaccine. Repertoires were generated with immunoSEQ multiplex PCR, while TCRdb's copy carries only in-frame clones and drops some. The sample has some 130,000 clones, around nine tenths seen once. The sequencing used peripheral blood, collected on day 0 of AZD1222 vaccination. All receptors come from an adult in good health. Both conserved end residues are part of each CDR3. D genes are given only for firm matches. Clone size is not always given. Where it is, it says once, few, many or a class for expanded clones.

D gene,V gene,J gene,clone size,CDR3 DNA,CDR3 protein
TRBD1,TRBV5-1,TRBJ1-4,once,TGCGCCAGACCCGGAGGACAGGGTAGAGATGAAAAACTGTTTTTT,CARPGGQGRDEKLFF
-,TRBV9,TRBJ2-7,-,TGTGCCAGCAGCGTAGCTCCCGGCTACGAGCAGTACTTC,CASSVAPGYEQYF
-,TRBV12-3/TRBV12-4,TRBJ2-3,-,TGTGCCAGCAGTTTACGGAGCACAGATACGCAGTATTTT,CASSLRSTDTQYF
TRBD1,TRBV6-6,TRBJ2-5,-,TGTGCCAGCAGTCAAAGGGACAGGGCGTTCGTTGTCAGAGAGACCCAGTACTTC,CASSQRDRAFVVRETQYF
-,TRBV11-3,TRBJ2-1,once,TGTGCCAGCAGCCCAGGAGGTGGATCGTACAATGAGCAGTTCTTC,CASSPGGGSYNEQFF
TRBD1,TRBV6-1,TRBJ1-1,-,TGTGCCAGCAGTGAAGCGGACAGGGAGAACACTGAAGCTTTCTTT,CASSEADRENTEAFF
TRBD1,TRBV5-4,TRBJ1-2,-,TGTGCCAGCAGCGCGGGACAGGGGGCTTCTGGCTACACCTTC,CASSAGQGASGYTF
-,TRBV25-1,TRBJ1-2,-,TGTGCCAGCAGTGAATTAGACCCCCCCTATGGCTACACCTTC,CASSELDPPYGYTF
-,TRBV19,TRBJ1-5,once,TGTGCCAGTAGTGAACAGGGCGGCAATCAGCCCCAGCATTTT,CASSEQGGNQPQHF
-,TRBV27,TRBJ2-7,-,TGTGCCAGCAGCTCGGCCGGATTCCTGGTAGAGCAGTACTTC,CASSSAGFLVEQYF
-,TRBV24-1,TRBJ2-5,once,TGTGCCACCAGTGAAGCCACAGGGGAGACCCAGTACTTC,CATSEATGETQYF
-,TRBV27,TRBJ2-5,-,TGTGCCAGCAGTTTAGGAGAGACCCAGTACTTC,CASSLGETQYF
TRBD1,TRBV19,TRBJ1-2,-,TGTGCCAGTAGTTCATACAGGGGTTCTGGCTACACCTTC,CASSSYRGSGYTF
-,TRBV6-5,TRBJ1-2,-,TGTGCCAGCAGATTCCCGGGGGGCTACACCTTC,CASRFPGGYTF
TRBD1,TRBV29-1,TRBJ2-2,-,TGCAGCGCCCTAGACAGGGGAGGCGTGTCAGACACCGGGGAGCTGTTTTTT,CSALDRGGVSDTGELFF
TRBD2,TRBV6-1,TRBJ2-5,-,TGTGCCAGCAGTGACGGCGGGGGGGCCGGAGAGACCCAGTACTTC,CASSDGGGAGETQYF
-,TRBV5-4,TRBJ2-2,-,TGTGCCAGCAGCGGCAGGGAAGGGGCGGTCACCGGGGAGCTGTTTTTT,CASSGREGAVTGELFF
TRBD1,TRBV19,TRBJ1-5,-,TGTGCCAGTAGTATCCAGGGGGCCGACAATCAGCCCCAGCATTTT,CASSIQGADNQPQHF
TRBD2,TRBV9,TRBJ2-7,-,TGTGCCAGCAGCGTAGGAGGGACTAGCGGGGCCTCGTACGAGCAGTACTTC,CASSVGGTSGASYEQYF
-,TRBV7-2,TRBJ1-3,-,TGTGCCAGCAGCTACCGGGAACACATCTCTGGAAACACCATATATTTT,CASSYREHISGNTIYF
-,TRBV7-9,TRBJ1-2,-,TGTGCCAGCAGCTTAGGGTTGGCGGGAGCTTATGGCTACACCTTC,CASSLGLAGAYGYTF
-,TRBV28,TRBJ1-1,-,TGTGCCAGCATGGGGTTTTTGACGGCCTCAATGAACACTGAAGCTTTCTTT,CASMGFLTASMNTEAFF
TRBD1,TRBV4-1,TRBJ2-7,once,TGCGCCAGCAGCCTCTTGATAGGGGGCAGGTACGAGCAGTACTTC,CASSLLIGGRYEQYF
-,TRBV7-6,TRBJ2-5,-,TGTGCCAGCAGCTTACGAGGGCCGCCTAGCGACCTCCAAGAGACCCAGTACTTC,CASSLRGPPSDLQETQYF
TRBD2,TRBV3-1/TRBV3-2,TRBJ2-5,once,TGTGCCAGCACCAGCGGGCGGGGGGGCCGTGAGACCCAGTACTTC,CASTSGRGGRETQYF
-,TRBV25-1,TRBJ1-2,-,TGTGCCAGCAGTGATGCGGGTTCTAACTATGGCTACACCTTC,CASSDAGSNYGYTF
TRBD1,TRBV29-1,TRBJ1-1,-,TGCAGCGTCGAGGACAGGGAGAACACTGAAGCTTTCTTT,CSVEDRENTEAFF
-,TRBV7-3,TRBJ2-1,-,TGTGCCAGCAGCCCTCCTGGGGCTTCCTACAATGAGCAGTTCTTC,CASSPPGASYNEQFF
TRBD2,TRBV7-6,TRBJ2-7,-,TGTGCCAGCAGCCCCCGACTAGCAGGCCCCTACGAGCAGTACTTC,CASSPRLAGPYEQYF
-,TRBV29-1,TRBJ2-1,-,TGCAGCGTTGAACAGTACAATGAGCAGTTCTTC,CSVEQYNEQFF
-,TRBV28,TRBJ1-2,-,TGTGCCAGCAGTTCAATTAGCCGGTCCGAGAACTATGGCTACACCTTC,CASSSISRSENYGYTF
-,TRBV5-4,TRBJ1-3,-,TGTGCCAGCAGCTTGGAGTCTGGAAACACCATATATTTT,CASSLESGNTIYF
-,TRBV3-1/TRBV3-2,TRBJ2-2,-,TGTGCCAGCAGCCAGAGATCGAACACCGGGGAGCTGTTTTTT,CASSQRSNTGELFF
TRBD2,TRBV9,TRBJ2-2,few,TGTGCCAGCAGCGTAGTCAGACTAGCGGCGAACACCGGGGAGCTGTTTTTT,CASSVVRLAANTGELFF
-,TRBV6-2/TRBV6-3,TRBJ2-6,-,TGTGCCAGCAGTTACGGCGGCCACTCTGGGGCCAACGTCCTGACTTTC,CASSYGGHSGANVLTF
-,TRBV29-1,TRBJ1-2,-,TGCAGCGTTGTCCCCCTTAGGACTAACTATGGCTACACCTTC,CSVVPLRTNYGYTF
-,TRBV18,TRBJ1-4,-,TGTGCCAGCTACCAGGGTATAGGAGAAAAACTGTTTTTT,CASYQGIGEKLFF
TRBD1,TRBV27,TRBJ1-2,-,TGTGCCAGCAGATTCTTTGGACAGGGGAACGGCTACACCTTC,CASRFFGQGNGYTF
-,TRBV10-3,TRBJ2-3,-,TGTGCCATCAGCCGTGACCTCACAGATACGCAGTATTTT,CAISRDLTDTQYF
TRBD2,TRBV20-1,TRBJ2-7,-,TGCAGTGCTAGTGGTGGACTAGCGGGGGGTAGCTACGAGCAGTACTTC,CSASGGLAGGSYEQYF
-,TRBV7-9,TRBJ2-7,medium-sized,TGTGCCAGCAGCAACCGGGCCTCTTACGAGCAGTACTTC,CASSNRASYEQYF
-,TRBV6-5,TRBJ2-3,-,TGTGCCAGCAGTTACCGAGCGACCACAGATACGCAGTATTTT,CASSYRATTDTQYF
TRBD2,TRBV5-4,TRBJ2-1,-,TGTGCCAGCAGCCCAATGACGGGACTAGTCTCCTACAATGAGCAGTTCTTC,CASSPMTGLVSYNEQFF
-,TRBV10-1,TRBJ2-1,-,TGCGCCAGCAGTCAAATCAGGGGCCATGAGCAGTTCTTC,CASSQIRGHEQFF
-,TRBV5-1,TRBJ1-4,-,TGCGCCAGCAGCTTTTATGACCTATCCGAAAAACTGTTTTTT,CASSFYDLSEKLFF
TRBD2,TRBV4-3,TRBJ2-2,-,TGCGCCAGCAGCCAAGATGGACTAGCGGGGGGGAGGTACACCGGGGAGCTGTTTTTT,CASSQDGLAGGRYTGELFF
-,TRBV5-1,TRBJ2-6,-,TGCGCCAGCAGCTTGTGGGGGGCGCCTGGGGCCAACGTCCTGACTTTC,CASSLWGAPGANVLTF
-,TRBV28,TRBJ1-5,-,TGTGCCAGCAGTTTAACGGGGGCGCGCAATCAGCCCCAGCATTTT,CASSLTGARNQPQHF
TRBD1,TRBV7-2,TRBJ1-5,-,TGTGCCAGCACCGAATGGGGGACAGGGGGCCTTCAGCCCCAGCATTTT,CASTEWGTGGLQPQHF
-,TRBV11-2,TRBJ1-1,-,TGTGCCAGCAGCTTCAGGGACACTGAAGCTTTCTTT,CASSFRDTEAFF